Listed here is a single T cell receptor (beta chain). This clonotype came up a few times. There is no known antigen for this receptor. No quality values exist for individual bases; no much larger clone is one base distant. These reads were obtained on an Illumina HiSeq 1500. The raw public data were reprocessed by TCRdb itself: fastp quality trimming at Q25, MiXCR clonotype calling, in-frame beta chains only. Rows are unified per CDR3 protein, each entry keeping the most common DNA and genes. This sample has approximately 500,000 distinct CDR3 sequences in its table, and 11% of those were observed once. The ten largest clonotypes hold 10% of the sample. Per the germline V gene, MNHNS is the CDR1 and SASEGT is the CDR2. V lost 6 bases and J lost 5 bases; the stretch between them is 16 bases long. Measured from the cysteine to the phenylalanine, the CDR3 is 15 residues long. Only the CDR3 region is kept as DNA, spanning 45 bases read in frame from base 1.

This sample is part of a study of T cell repertoires in cytomegalovirus infection (dated by TCRdb to between 2018 and 2020). Concerning the study at large: Donor HLA type was relevant to the analysis, because carriage of CMV infection together with the matching HLA type was indicated by public TCR beta signatures.

Overall study outcomes, separate from this receptor: The ex vivo response was dominated by HLA-C-restricted CMV-specific TCR beta clonotypes, which also provided the single most frequent clonotype in two of eight donors. In both this cohort and an independent cohort of several hundred donors, the cumulative frequency of public TCR beta family members distinguished carriers of CMV infection plus the relevant HLA type.

The chain uses TRBV6-1 and TRBJ2-2; the D region possibly corresponds to TRBD2 (5 bases align). Sequencing was carried out using PBMCs. This sequence originates from a human donor in good health (CMV status not recorded). Some clones in this sample may be carry-over from other donors' samples. The sequenced DNA: TGTGCCAGCAGGGCCATCCGGTGGGAGACCGGGGAGCTGTTTTTT. Translation gives CASRAIRWETGELFF.